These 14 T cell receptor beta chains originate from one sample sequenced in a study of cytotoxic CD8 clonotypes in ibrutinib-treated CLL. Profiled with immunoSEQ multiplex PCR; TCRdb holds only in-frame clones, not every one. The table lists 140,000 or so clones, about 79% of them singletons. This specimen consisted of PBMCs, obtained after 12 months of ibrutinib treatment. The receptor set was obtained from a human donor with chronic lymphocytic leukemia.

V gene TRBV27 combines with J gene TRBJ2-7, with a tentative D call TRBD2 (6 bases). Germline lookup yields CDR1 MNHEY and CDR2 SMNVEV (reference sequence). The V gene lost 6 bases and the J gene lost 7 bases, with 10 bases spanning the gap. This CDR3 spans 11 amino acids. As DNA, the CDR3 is TGTGCCAGCAGGGGACTGGGGGAGCAGTACTTC. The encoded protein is CASRGLGEQYF.

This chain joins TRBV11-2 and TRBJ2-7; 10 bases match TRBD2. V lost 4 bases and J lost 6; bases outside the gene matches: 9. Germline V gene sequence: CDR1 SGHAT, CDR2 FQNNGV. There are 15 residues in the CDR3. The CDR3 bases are TGTGCCAGCAGCTCCCATTCTAGCGGGAGAGGCGAGCAGTACTTC. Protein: CASSSHSSGRGEQYF.

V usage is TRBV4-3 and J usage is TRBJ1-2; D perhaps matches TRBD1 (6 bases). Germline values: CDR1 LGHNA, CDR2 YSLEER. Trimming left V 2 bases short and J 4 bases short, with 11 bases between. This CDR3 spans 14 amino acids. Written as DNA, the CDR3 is TGCGCCAGCAGCCAATACAGGGAATCCTATGGCTACACCTTC. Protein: CASSQYRESYGYTF.

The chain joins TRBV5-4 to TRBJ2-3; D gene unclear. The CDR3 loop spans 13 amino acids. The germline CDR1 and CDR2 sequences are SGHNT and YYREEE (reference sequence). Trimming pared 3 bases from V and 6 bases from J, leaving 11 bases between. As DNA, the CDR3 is TGTGCCAGCAGCTATCACCCGCCGGATACGCAGTATTTT. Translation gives CASSYHPPDTQYF. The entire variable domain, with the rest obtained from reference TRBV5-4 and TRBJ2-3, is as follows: ETGVTQSPTHLIKTRGQQVTLRCSSQSGHNTVSWYQQALGQGPQFIFQYYREEENGRGNFPPRFSGLQFPNYSSELNVNALELDDSALYLCASSYHPPDTQYFGPGTRLTVL.

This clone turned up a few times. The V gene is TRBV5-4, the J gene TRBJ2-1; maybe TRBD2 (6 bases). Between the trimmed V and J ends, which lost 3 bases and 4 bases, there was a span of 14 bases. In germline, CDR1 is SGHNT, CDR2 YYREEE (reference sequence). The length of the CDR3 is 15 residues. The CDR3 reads CASSSPELAYNEQFF. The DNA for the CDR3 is TGTGCCAGCAGCTCCCCGGAGCTAGCGTACAATGAGCAGTTCTTC.

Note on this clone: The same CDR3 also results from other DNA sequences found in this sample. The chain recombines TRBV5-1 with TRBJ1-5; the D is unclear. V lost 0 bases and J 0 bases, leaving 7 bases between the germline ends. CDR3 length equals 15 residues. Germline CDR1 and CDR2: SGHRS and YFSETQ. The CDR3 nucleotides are TGCGCCAGCAGCTTGGACGGAGATAGCAATCAGCCCCAGCATTTT. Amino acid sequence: CASSLDGDSNQPQHF. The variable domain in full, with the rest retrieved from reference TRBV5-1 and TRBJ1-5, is KAGVTQTPRYLIKTRGQQVTLSCSPISGHRSVSWYQQTPGQGLQFLFEYFSETQRNKGNFPGRFSGRQFSNSRSEMNVSTLELGDSALYLCASSLDGDSNQPQHFGDGTRLSIL.

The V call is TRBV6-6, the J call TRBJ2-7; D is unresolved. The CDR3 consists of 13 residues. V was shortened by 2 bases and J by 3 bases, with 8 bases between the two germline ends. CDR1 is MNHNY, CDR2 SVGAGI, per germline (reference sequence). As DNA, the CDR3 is TGTGCCAGCAGTTACACAGAAGACTACGAGCAGTACTTC. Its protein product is CASSYTEDYEQYF.

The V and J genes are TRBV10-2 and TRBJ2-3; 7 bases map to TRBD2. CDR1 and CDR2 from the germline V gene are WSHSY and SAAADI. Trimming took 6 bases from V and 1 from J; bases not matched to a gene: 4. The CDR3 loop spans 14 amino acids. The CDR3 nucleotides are TGCGCCAGCAGGCTAGCGGACCGCACAGATACGCAGTATTTT. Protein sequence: CASRLADRTDTQYF.

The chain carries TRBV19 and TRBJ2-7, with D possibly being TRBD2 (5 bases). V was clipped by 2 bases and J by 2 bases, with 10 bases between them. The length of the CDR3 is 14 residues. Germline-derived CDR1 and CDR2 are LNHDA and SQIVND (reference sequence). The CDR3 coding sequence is TGTGCCAGTAGTATACCCGGGATGACCTACGAGCAGTACTTC. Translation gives CASSIPGMTYEQYF.

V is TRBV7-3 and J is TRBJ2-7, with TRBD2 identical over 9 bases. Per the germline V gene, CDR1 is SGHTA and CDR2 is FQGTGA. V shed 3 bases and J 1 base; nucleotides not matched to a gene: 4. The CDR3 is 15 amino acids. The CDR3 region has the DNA TGTGCCAGCAGCTTGTTGGCGGGAGGGTCCTACGAGCAGTACTTC. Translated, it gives CASSLLAGGSYEQYF.

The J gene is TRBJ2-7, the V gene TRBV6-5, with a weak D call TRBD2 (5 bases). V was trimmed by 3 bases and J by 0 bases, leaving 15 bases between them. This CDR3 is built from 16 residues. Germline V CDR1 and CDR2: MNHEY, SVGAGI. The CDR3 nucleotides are TGTGCCAGCAGTTATTCCGACTACGACCTCTCCTACGAGCAGTACTTC. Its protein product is CASSYSDYDLSYEQYF.

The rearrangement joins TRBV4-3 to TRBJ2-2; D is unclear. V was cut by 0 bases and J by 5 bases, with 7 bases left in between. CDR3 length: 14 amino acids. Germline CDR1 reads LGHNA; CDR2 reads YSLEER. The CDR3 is CASSQDFRTGELFF. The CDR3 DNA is TGCGCCAGCAGCCAAGACTTCCGGACCGGGGAGCTGTTTTTT.

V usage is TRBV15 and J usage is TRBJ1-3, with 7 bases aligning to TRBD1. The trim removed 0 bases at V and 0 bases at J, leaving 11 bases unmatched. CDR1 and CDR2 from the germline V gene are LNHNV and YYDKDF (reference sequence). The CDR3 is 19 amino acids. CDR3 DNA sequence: TGTGCCACCAGCAGAGAAGGGCTACAGGGGACTAACTCTGGAAACACCATATATTTT. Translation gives CATSREGLQGTNSGNTIYF.

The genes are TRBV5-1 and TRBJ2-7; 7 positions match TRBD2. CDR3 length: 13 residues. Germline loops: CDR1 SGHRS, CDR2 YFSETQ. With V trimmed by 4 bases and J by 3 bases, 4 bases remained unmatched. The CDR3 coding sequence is TGCGCCAGCAGCACGGGAGGTGTCTACGAGCAGTACTTC. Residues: CASSTGGVYEQYF.